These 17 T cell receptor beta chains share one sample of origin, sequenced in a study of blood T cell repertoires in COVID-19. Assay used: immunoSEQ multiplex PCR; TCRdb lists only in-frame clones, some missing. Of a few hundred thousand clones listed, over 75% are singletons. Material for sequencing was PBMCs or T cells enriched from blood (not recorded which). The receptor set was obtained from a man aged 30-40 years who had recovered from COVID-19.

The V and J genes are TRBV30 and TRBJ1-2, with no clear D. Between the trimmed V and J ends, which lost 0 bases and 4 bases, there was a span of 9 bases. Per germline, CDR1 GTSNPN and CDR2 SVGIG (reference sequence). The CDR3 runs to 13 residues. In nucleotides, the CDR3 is TGTGCCTGGAGTGTAAGCTCGGGCTATGGCTACACCTTC. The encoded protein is CAWSVSSGYGYTF. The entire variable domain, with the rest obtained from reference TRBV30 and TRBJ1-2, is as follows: SQTIHQWPATLVQPVGSPLSLECTVEGTSNPNLYWYRQAAGRGLQLLFYSVGIGQISSEVPQNLSASRPQDRQFILSSKKLLLSDSGFYLCAWSVSSGYGYTFGSGTRLTVV.

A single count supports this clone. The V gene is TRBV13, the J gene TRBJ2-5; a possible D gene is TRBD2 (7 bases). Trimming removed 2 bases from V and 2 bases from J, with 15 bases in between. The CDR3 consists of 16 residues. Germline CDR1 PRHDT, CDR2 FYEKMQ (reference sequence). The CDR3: CASSLLEGGKQETQYF. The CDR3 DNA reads TGTGCCAGCAGCTTATTGGAGGGGGGGAAACAAGAGACCCAGTACTTC.

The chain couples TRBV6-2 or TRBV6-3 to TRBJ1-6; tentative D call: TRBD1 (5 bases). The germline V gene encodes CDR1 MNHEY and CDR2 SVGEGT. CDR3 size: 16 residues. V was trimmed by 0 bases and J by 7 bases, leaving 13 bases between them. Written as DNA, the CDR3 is TGTGCCAGCAGTTACTCGACAGTACTTTTGAATTCACCCCTCCACTTT. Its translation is CASSYSTVLLNSPLHF.

CDR3: CASSLLLTGTGSPLHF. As DNA, the CDR3 is TGTGCCAGTAGTCTACTCCTGACAGGGACTGGGTCACCCCTCCACTTT. This sequence joins TRBV19 and TRBJ1-6, with 7 bases that match TRBD1. The CDR3 spans 16 residues. With 5 bases clipped from V and 10 bases from J, the junction kept 14 bases outside the gene matches. CDR1 and CDR2 (germline): LNHDA, SQIVND (reference sequence).

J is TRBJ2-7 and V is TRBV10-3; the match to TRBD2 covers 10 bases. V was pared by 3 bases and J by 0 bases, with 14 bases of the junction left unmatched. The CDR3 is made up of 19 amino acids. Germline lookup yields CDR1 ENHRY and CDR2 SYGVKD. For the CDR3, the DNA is TGTGCCATCAGTGATTCGACTGCTAGCGGGGGCCCGAGCTCCTACGAGCAGTACTTC. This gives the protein CAISDSTASGGPSSYEQYF.

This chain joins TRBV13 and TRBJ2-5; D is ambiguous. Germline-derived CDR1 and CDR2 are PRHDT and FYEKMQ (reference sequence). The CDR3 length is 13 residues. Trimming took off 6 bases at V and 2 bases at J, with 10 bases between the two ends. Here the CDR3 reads CASSYDTQETQYF. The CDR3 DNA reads TGTGCCAGCAGTTACGATACTCAAGAGACCCAGTACTTC.

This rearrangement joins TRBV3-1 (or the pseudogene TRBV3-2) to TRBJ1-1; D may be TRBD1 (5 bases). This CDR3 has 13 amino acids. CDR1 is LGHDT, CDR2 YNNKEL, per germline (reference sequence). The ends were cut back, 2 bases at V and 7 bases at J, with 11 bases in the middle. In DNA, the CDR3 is TGTGCCAGCAGCCAATACGCGCAGGGTGAAGCTTTCTTT. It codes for CASSQYAQGEAFF.

The CDR3, as DNA: TGTGCCAGCAGGCTTTCGGCACAGGGCCAAAAACTGTTTTTT. Translated: CASRLSAQGQKLFF. This sequence joins TRBV6-5 and TRBJ1-4; a possible D gene is TRBD1 (6 bases). The V end lost 6 bases, the J end lost 9 bases, and 17 bases lay between the germline ends. The CDR3 has 14 residues. Germline-derived CDR1 and CDR2 are MNHEY and SVGAGI.

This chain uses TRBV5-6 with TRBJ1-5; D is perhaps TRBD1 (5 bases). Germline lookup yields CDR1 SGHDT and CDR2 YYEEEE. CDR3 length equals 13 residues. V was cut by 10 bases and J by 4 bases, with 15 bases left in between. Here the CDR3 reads CAGAGTANQPQHF. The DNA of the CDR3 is TGTGCCGGCGCGGGGACTGCAAATCAGCCCCAGCATTTT.

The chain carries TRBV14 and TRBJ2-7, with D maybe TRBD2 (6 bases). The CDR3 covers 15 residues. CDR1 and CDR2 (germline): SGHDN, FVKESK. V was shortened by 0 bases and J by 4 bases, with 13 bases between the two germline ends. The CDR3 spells CASSQEASVLYEQYF. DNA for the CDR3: TGTGCCAGCAGCCAAGAGGCTAGCGTACTGTACGAGCAGTACTTC.

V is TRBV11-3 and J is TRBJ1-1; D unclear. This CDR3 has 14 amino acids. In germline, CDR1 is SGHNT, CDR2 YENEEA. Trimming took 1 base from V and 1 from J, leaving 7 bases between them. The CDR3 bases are TGTGCCAGCAGCTTAGCAGGATCGAACACTGAAGCTTTCTTT. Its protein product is CASSLAGSNTEAFF.

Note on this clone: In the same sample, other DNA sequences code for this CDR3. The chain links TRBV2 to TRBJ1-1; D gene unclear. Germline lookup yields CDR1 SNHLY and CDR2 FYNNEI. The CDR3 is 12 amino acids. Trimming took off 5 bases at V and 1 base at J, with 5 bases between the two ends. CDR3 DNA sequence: TGTGCCAGCAGTCCAGAGAACACTGAAGCTTTCTTT. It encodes CASSPENTEAFF. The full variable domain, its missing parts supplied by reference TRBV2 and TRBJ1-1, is EPEVTQTPSHQVTQMGQEVILRCVPISNHLYFYWYRQILGQKVEFLVSFYNNEISEKSEIFDDQFSVERPDGSNFTLKIRSTKLEDSAMYFCASSPENTEAFFGQGTRLTVV.

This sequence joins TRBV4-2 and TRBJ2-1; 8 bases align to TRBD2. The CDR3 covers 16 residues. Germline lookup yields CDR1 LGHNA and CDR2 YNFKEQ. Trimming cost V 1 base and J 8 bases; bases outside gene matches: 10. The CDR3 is CASSQGNSGAGDEQFF. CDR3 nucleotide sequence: TGTGCCAGCAGCCAAGGGAATAGCGGGGCCGGGGATGAGCAGTTCTTC.

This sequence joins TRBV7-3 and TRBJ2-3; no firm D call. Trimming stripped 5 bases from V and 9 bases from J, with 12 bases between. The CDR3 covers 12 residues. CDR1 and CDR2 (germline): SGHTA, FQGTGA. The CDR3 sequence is CASSNTPTTQYF. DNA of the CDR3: TGTGCCAGCAGCAATACTCCCACCACGCAGTATTTT.

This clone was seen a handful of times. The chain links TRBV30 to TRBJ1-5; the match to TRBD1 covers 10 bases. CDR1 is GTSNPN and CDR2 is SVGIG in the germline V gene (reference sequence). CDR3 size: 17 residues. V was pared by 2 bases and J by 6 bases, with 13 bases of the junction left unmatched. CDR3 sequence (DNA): TGTGCCTGGAGTCTCAGGACAGGGGGTTGGACCCCTCAGCCCCAGCATTTT. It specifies CAWSLRTGGWTPQPQHF. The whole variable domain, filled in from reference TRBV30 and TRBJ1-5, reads SQTIHQWPATLVQPVGSPLSLECTVEGTSNPNLYWYRQAAGRGLQLLFYSVGIGQISSEVPQNLSASRPQDRQFILSSKKLLLSDSGFYLCAWSLRTGGWTPQPQHFGDGTRLSIL.

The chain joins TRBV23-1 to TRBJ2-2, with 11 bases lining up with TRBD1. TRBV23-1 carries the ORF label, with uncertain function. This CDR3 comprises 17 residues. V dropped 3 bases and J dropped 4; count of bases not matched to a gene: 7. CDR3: CASSHPGQGVSTGELFF. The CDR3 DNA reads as TGCGCCAGCAGTCACCCGGGACAGGGGGTGAGCACCGGGGAGCTGTTTTTT.

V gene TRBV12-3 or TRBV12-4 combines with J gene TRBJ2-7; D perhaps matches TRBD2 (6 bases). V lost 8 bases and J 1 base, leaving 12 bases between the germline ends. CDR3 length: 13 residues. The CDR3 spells CASGVGTSYEQYF. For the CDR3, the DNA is TGTGCCAGCGGGGTAGGGACTTCCTACGAGCAGTACTTC.